The present T cell receptor beta chain was sequenced within a study of cytomegalovirus exposure and HLA in healthy donors. This CDR3 comprises 14 residues. The germline CDR1 and CDR2 sequences are SGHAT and FQNNGV. Details on this clone: The target antigen is unknown. The junction shows a germline mismatch at one end, possibly a read error.

Findings of the study overall: It was confirmed in vitro that a few of the CMV-associated chains were specific for CMV antigens. TCR beta V- and J-gene trimming was later associated with a missense DCLRE1C variant. The sole available immune exposure information was CMV serostatus.

Amplification used 60 Vbeta primers and 13 Jbeta primers. TCRdb's table, derived via immunoSEQ multiplex PCR, lists solely in-frame clones and lacks some. The sample has roughly 98,000 clones, around 74% seen once. The receptor comes from a woman aged 65 to 85 in good health and CMV-seropositive. The V call is TRBV11-2, the J call TRBJ2-7; D remains ambiguous. Sequencing used PBMCs. The CDR3 coding sequence is TGTGCCAGCAGCTTAGGGTATAGTTCCTCCGAGCAGTACTTC. This gives the protein CASSLGYSSSEQYF.